The next 30 T cell receptor beta chains were all read from a single sample in a study of T cell changes during pregnancy in multiple sclerosis. Using immunoSEQ multiplex PCR, the repertoire was profiled, and TCRdb retains in-frame clones only, with some absent. The repertoire consists of tens of thousands of clones, with approximately 94% occurring once and the leading ten covering under 3%. Sequencing used CD8+ T cells from peripheral blood mononuclear cells, obtained after pregnancy. The source of these receptors is a female donor with multiple sclerosis, enrolled in a pregnancy study.

Only one count was recorded for this clone. This CDR3 is also generated by other DNA sequences in the sample. The chain uses TRBV5-1 and TRBJ2-7; no firm D call. Looked up from germline, CDR1 is SGHRS and CDR2 is YFSETQ. Trimming removed 1 base at V and 4 bases at J, with 6 bases between. This CDR3 is 12 amino acids long. The CDR3 reads CASSLTGYEQYF. CDR3 DNA: TGCGCCAGCAGCTTGACCGGGTACGAGCAGTACTTC.

V gene TRBV5-8 combines with J gene TRBJ2-5; possibly TRBD2 for D (7 bases). Looked up from germline, CDR1 is SGHTS and CDR2 is YDEGEE. This CDR3 is built from 16 residues. Trimming shortened V by 4 bases and J by 2 bases, and 18 bases separated the two germline ends. CDR3 protein: CASSPLGGALQETQYF. CDR3 coding DNA: TGTGCCAGCAGCCCTCTGGGGGGGGCATTGCAAGAGACCCAGTACTTC.

The chain joins TRBV29-1 to TRBJ1-1; TRBD1 matches 8 bases. CDR3 length: 13 amino acids. CDR1 and CDR2 from the germline V gene are SQVTM and ANQGSEA. The trim removed 2 bases at V and 11 bases at J, leaving 10 bases unmatched. CDR3 region: CSVERQGAGGAFF. The CDR3 DNA reads TGCAGCGTTGAACGGCAGGGGGCAGGTGGGGCTTTCTTT.

The chain combines TRBV4-1 with TRBJ2-1, with 8 bases that match TRBD2. Germline V gives CDR1 MGHRA, CDR2 YSYEKL. The CDR3 has 15 residues. Trimming took 0 bases from V and 8 from J; bases not matched to a gene: 6. The CDR3 DNA follows: TGCGCCAGCAGCCAAGATCGGGATAGCGGGGATGAGCAGTTCTTC. Protein: CASSQDRDSGDEQFF.

The rearrangement joins TRBV5-1 to TRBJ2-7; no firm D call. Germline V gene lookup returns CDR1 SGHRS and CDR2 YFSETQ. The CDR3 consists of 11 residues. Trimming stripped 4 bases from V and 3 bases from J, with 5 bases between. The CDR3 sequence is CASSLFYEQYF. The DNA for the CDR3 is TGCGCCAGCAGCCTATTCTACGAGCAGTACTTC.

The chain combines TRBV19 with TRBJ2-7; TRBD1 agrees at 8 bases. Germline-derived CDR1 and CDR2 are LNHDA and SQIVND (reference sequence). The junction had 4 bases not matched to a gene; V was cut back by 5 bases and J by 7 bases. The CDR3 covers 12 residues. The CDR3 DNA reads as TGTGCCAGTAGTCAGGGGGCCGGGGAGCAGTACTTC. This codes for CASSQGAGEQYF.

The chain joins TRBV12-5 to TRBJ2-3, with a weak D call TRBD2 (5 bases). Germline CDR1 reads LGHNT; CDR2 reads FRNRAP. This CDR3 region has 14 residues. V shed 4 bases and J shed 5 bases, with 13 bases lying between them. CDR3 in amino acids: CASGSSSGGDTQYF. CDR3 DNA sequence: TGTGCTAGTGGTTCCTCCTCAGGAGGAGATACGCAGTATTTT.

The gene calls are TRBV5-6 and TRBJ1-5; D call uncertain. The CDR3 runs to 12 residues. Germline lookup yields CDR1 SGHDT and CDR2 YYEEEE. Deletions cut 0 bases from V and 6 bases from J, with 4 bases between. The CDR3 DNA is TGTGCCAGCAGCTTGGGGGCTCAGCCCCAGCATTTT. Its translation is CASSLGAQPQHF.

This clone was seen a single time. The CDR3 DNA reads as TGTGCCAGCAGCCCGGGGTTTGACACTGAAGCTTTCTTT. Translation: CASSPGFDTEAFF. The chain joins TRBV7-9 to TRBJ1-1; no clear D gene. This CDR3 region has 13 residues. V was cut by 5 bases and J by 3 bases, with 10 bases left in between. Germline CDR1 SEHNR, CDR2 FQNEAQ (reference sequence).

This clone was seen just once. This chain links TRBV19 with TRBJ2-7, with a weak D call TRBD2 (6 bases). Germline lookup yields CDR1 LNHDA and CDR2 SQIVND (reference sequence). Trimming left V 1 base short and J 3 bases short, with 10 bases between. The CDR3 totals 14 residues. The CDR3 loop is CASSIAGLFYEQYF. The CDR3 DNA reads TGTGCCAGTAGTATAGCGGGACTGTTCTACGAGCAGTACTTC.

This CDR3 reads CASSLEVGQGNEQFF. CDR3 DNA sequence: TGTGCCAGCAGCTTAGAAGTGGGACAGGGAAATGAGCAGTTCTTC. This sequence joins TRBV7-3 and TRBJ2-1, with 9 positions matching TRBD1. The CDR3 length is 15 residues. Germline CDR1 SGHTA, CDR2 FQGTGA. The trim removed 2 bases at V and 7 bases at J, leaving 6 bases unmatched.

The chain combines TRBV18 with TRBJ1-1, with D tentatively TRBD1 (6 bases). The CDR3 consists of 13 residues. The V end lost 4 bases, the J end lost 4 bases, and 10 bases lay between the germline ends. Germline-derived CDR1 and CDR2 are KGHSH and LQKENI. The CDR3 spells CASSLQGGTEAFF. DNA of the CDR3: TGTGCCAGCTCACTACAGGGTGGCACTGAAGCTTTCTTT. Supplemented by reference TRBV18 and TRBJ1-1, the full variable domain reads NAGVMQNPRHLVRRRGQEARLRCSPMKGHSHVYWYRQLPEEGLKFMVYLQKENIIDESGMPKERFSAEFPKEGPSILRIQQVVRGDSAAYFCASSLQGGTEAFFGQGTRLTVV.

The chain combines TRBV11-2 with TRBJ1-1; D may be TRBD1 (5 bases). Trimming stripped 5 bases from V and 4 bases from J, with 8 bases between. CDR3 length equals 12 residues. Looked up from germline, CDR1 is SGHAT and CDR2 is FQNNGV. The CDR3 reads CASSHGGTEAFF. DNA for the CDR3: TGTGCCAGCAGCCACGGGGGCACTGAAGCTTTCTTT.

This chain connects TRBV15 to TRBJ2-1; TRBD2 matches 10 bases. The CDR3 loop spans 13 amino acids. After removal of 5 bases from V and 9 bases from J, the junction contained 4 bases not matched to a gene. CDR1 is LNHNV, CDR2 YYDKDF, per germline (reference sequence). CDR3 nucleotide sequence: TGTGCCACCAGCCCTAGCGGGAGCCCTGAGCAGTTCTTC. Residues: CATSPSGSPEQFF.

This clone came up once. This sequence joins TRBV27 and TRBJ2-1; 11 bases are shared with TRBD2. Trimming cost V 5 bases and J 5 bases; bases outside gene matches: 5. Germline values: CDR1 MNHEY, CDR2 SMNVEV (reference sequence). The CDR3 runs to 15 residues. The CDR3 sequence: CASSPGTSGDNEQFF. The CDR3 DNA reads as TGTGCCAGCAGTCCAGGGACTAGCGGAGACAATGAGCAGTTCTTC.

J is TRBJ2-5 and V is TRBV5-5, with 9 bases identical to TRBD1. The CDR3 is made up of 15 amino acids. The J segment lost 5 bases and the V segment lost 5 bases, leaving 10 bases of the junction unmatched. Germline values: CDR1 SGHKS, CDR2 YYEKEE (reference sequence). Here the CDR3 reads CASRHGTGGYETQYF. CDR3 DNA sequence: TGTGCCAGCAGACACGGTACAGGGGGCTACGAGACCCAGTACTTC.

The CDR3 loop reads CASSYNGLPPLHF. CDR3 coding DNA: TGTGCCAGCAGTTACAATGGGCTTCCCCCCCTCCACTTT. This sequence joins TRBV6-6 and TRBJ1-6; D gene ambiguous. Trimming shortened V by 2 bases and J by 13 bases, and 12 bases separated the two germline ends. Germline-derived CDR1 and CDR2 are MNHNY and SVGAGI (reference sequence). CDR3 length: 13 residues.

The chain couples TRBV30 to TRBJ1-2; D is unresolved. Trimming pared 8 bases from V and 2 bases from J, leaving 15 bases between. This CDR3 has 13 residues. Germline V gives CDR1 GTSNPN, CDR2 SVGIG (reference sequence). CDR3 DNA sequence: TGTGCCCAAAACGGGGTAACCAACTATGGCTACACCTTC. As protein: CAQNGVTNYGYTF.

The V call is TRBV6-5, the J call TRBJ2-1; 13 bases map to TRBD2. V dropped 6 bases and J dropped 5; count of bases not matched to a gene: 1. The germline gives CDR1 MNHEY, CDR2 SVGAGI. The length of the CDR3 is 14 residues. The CDR3 reads CASRGLAGNNEQFF. CDR3 DNA: TGTGCCAGCAGGGGACTAGCGGGAAACAATGAGCAGTTCTTC.

This clone was detected only once. This chain connects TRBV19 to TRBJ2-7; D is ambiguous. With 6 bases removed from V and 2 bases from J, the gap between germline ends came to 14 bases. CDR3 length: 14 residues. Per germline, CDR1 LNHDA and CDR2 SQIVND (reference sequence). Here the CDR3 reads CASRSAEATYEQYF. The CDR3 coding sequence is TGTGCCAGTAGGAGTGCCGAAGCAACCTACGAGCAGTACTTC.

The V and J genes are TRBV27 and TRBJ2-7, with a possible D match to TRBD1 (5 bases). The V gene's germline CDR1 is MNHEY and CDR2 SMNVEV (reference sequence). V lost 6 bases and J lost 2, with 11 bases in between. The length of the CDR3 is 13 residues. As DNA, the CDR3 is TGTGCCAGCAGGCTCGCAGGGCCCTACGAGCAGTACTTC. Its protein product is CASRLAGPYEQYF.

This sequence joins TRBV19 and TRBJ2-7; D is perhaps TRBD1 (6 bases). The V end was cut by 5 bases, the J end by 5 bases, with 19 bases between. This CDR3 is 15 amino acids long. Germline V gives CDR1 LNHDA, CDR2 SQIVND (reference sequence). As DNA, the CDR3 is TGTGCCAGTAGTGTAGGTCAGGGGTTTTACGACGAGCAGTACTTC. It specifies CASSVGQGFYDEQYF.

This rearrangement joins TRBV19 to TRBJ2-7, with a possible D match to TRBD2 (6 bases). The CDR3 extends over 13 amino acids. With 1 base removed from V and 3 bases from J, the gap between germline ends came to 7 bases. Germline lookup yields CDR1 LNHDA and CDR2 SQIVND (reference sequence). The CDR3 coding sequence is TGTGCCAGTAGTATAGGTAGCGGCTACGAGCAGTACTTC. Encoded protein: CASSIGSGYEQYF.

This chain uses TRBV2 with TRBJ2-1, with TRBD1 matching 10 bases. The CDR3 covers 14 residues. Germline V CDR1 and CDR2: SNHLY, FYNNEI. J gave up 2 bases and V 11 bases, and 6 bases lay outside the gene matches. CDR3 nucleotide sequence: TGTGCCGGGACAGGACAGGGGGCCTACAATGAGCAGTTCTTC. Translation gives CAGTGQGAYNEQFF.

J is TRBJ1-1 and V is TRBV7-9, with no clear D. Trimming took off 5 bases at V and 11 bases at J, with 18 bases between the two ends. CDR1 and CDR2 (germline): SEHNR, FQNEAQ (reference sequence). The CDR3 length is 13 residues. Written as DNA, the CDR3 is TGTGCCAGCAGCGCGGCTCGAGGGATCGAGGCTTTCTTT. Encoded protein: CASSAARGIEAFF.

The rearrangement uses TRBV28 and TRBJ2-1, with TRBD1 matching 10 bases. Germline CDR1 and CDR2: MDHEN and SYDVKM. CDR3 length: 18 residues. J was trimmed by 8 bases and V by 5 bases; bases with no gene match: 18. The CDR3 is CASSTDRTGGRSIYEQFF. CDR3 nucleotide sequence: TGTGCCAGCAGTACCGACCGGACAGGGGGGCGCAGTATCTATGAGCAGTTCTTC.

CDR3 region: CASSFWTGDKGGYTF. As DNA, the CDR3 is TGTGCCAGCAGCTTTTGGACAGGGGACAAAGGTGGCTACACCTTC. The gene calls are TRBV7-2 and TRBJ1-2; TRBD1 aligns across 9 bases. Germline CDR1 reads SGHTA; CDR2 reads FQGNSA. The CDR3 covers 15 residues. The ends lost 3 bases at V and 7 bases at J; junction bases unmatched: 9.

V is TRBV11-2 and J is TRBJ2-7, with 8 bases that match TRBD1. Losses at the gene ends were 2 bases for V and 4 bases for J; bases not matched to a gene: 4. This CDR3 is 14 amino acids long. Germline V gives CDR1 SGHAT, CDR2 FQNNGV. CDR3 nucleotide sequence: TGTGCCAGCAGCTTACTGGGACAGGCTTACGAGCAGTACTTC. Translated: CASSLLGQAYEQYF.

This clone has only one observation. V gene TRBV12-5 combines with J gene TRBJ2-1, with D perhaps TRBD1 (5 bases). The V end was cut by 6 bases, the J end by 4 bases, with 10 bases between. There are 13 residues in the CDR3. The germline gives CDR1 LGHNT, CDR2 FRNRAP. CDR3: CASGLDRYNEQFF. CDR3 in DNA: TGTGCTAGTGGCCTTGACAGATACAATGAGCAGTTCTTC.

The CDR3 loop reads CSGKGEETQYF. CDR3 in DNA: TGCAGTGGAAAGGGGGAAGAGACCCAGTACTTC. V and J are TRBV20-1 and TRBJ2-5; maybe TRBD1 (6 bases). This CDR3 contains 11 residues. Germline V gene lookup returns CDR1 DFQATT and CDR2 SNEGSKA (reference sequence). Trimming shortened V by 7 bases and J by 3 bases, and 9 bases separated the two germline ends.